The next 17 T cell receptor beta chains were all read from a single sample in a study of siplizumab effects on memory and regulatory T cells. The repertoire was sequenced with immunoSEQ multiplex PCR; TCRdb's copy has only in-frame clones and lacks some. The sample yields 90,000 to 95,000 clones, 80% to 95% seen once. Sequencing was performed on CD8+ T cells sorted from blood. The receptors were gathered from a human donor in good health.

This clone was recorded only once. The rearrangement joins TRBV7-9 to TRBJ1-5; D is possibly TRBD1 (6 bases). V was cut by 5 bases and J by 4 bases, with 12 bases left in between. The germline CDR1 and CDR2 sequences are SEHNR and FQNEAQ (reference sequence). This CDR3 has 14 amino acids. Written as DNA, the CDR3 is TGTGCCAGCAGCGCCGGGCAGGGGAATCAGCCCCAGCATTTT. Amino acid sequence: CASSAGQGNQPQHF.

The chain uses TRBV6-6 and TRBJ2-1, with 7 bases that match TRBD2. CDR1 is MNHNY and CDR2 is SVGAGI in the germline V gene (reference sequence). Germline trimming cut 2 bases from V and 3 bases from J; bases unmatched to any gene: 4. This CDR3 comprises 15 residues. The CDR3 reads CASSYLQRGYNEQFF. For the CDR3, the DNA is TGTGCCAGCAGTTACCTCCAGCGGGGCTACAATGAGCAGTTCTTC.

The chain carries TRBV2 and TRBJ2-7; D unclear. V gave up 3 bases and J gave up 3 bases, with 0 bases separating them. CDR1 is SNHLY, CDR2 FYNNEI, per germline. The CDR3 runs 10 residues. The CDR3 DNA is TGTGCCAGCAGTGACTACGAGCAGTACTTC. Translation gives CASSDYEQYF.

V is TRBV28 and J is TRBJ2-7; possible D gene TRBD2, 5 bases. The germline gives CDR1 MDHEN, CDR2 SYDVKM. CDR3 size: 13 residues. The V gene lost 3 bases and the J gene lost 3 bases, with 9 bases spanning the gap. As DNA, the CDR3 is TGTGCCAGCAGTTTTCCCGGGGACTACGAGCAGTACTTC. Protein: CASSFPGDYEQYF. The entire variable domain, with the rest obtained from reference TRBV28 and TRBJ2-7, is as follows: DVKVTQSSRYLVKRTGEKVFLECVQDMDHENMFWYRQDPGLGLRLIYFSYDVKMKEKGDIPEGYSVSREKKERFSLILESASTNQTSMYLCASSFPGDYEQYFGPGTRLTVT.

CDR3: CASSSQGLGQPQHF. CDR3 nucleotides: TGTGCCAGTAGTTCTCAGGGTTTGGGTCAGCCCCAGCATTTT. The J gene is TRBJ1-5, the V gene TRBV19, with a possible D match to TRBD1 (5 bases). V was clipped by 5 bases and J by 6 bases, with 14 bases between them. CDR1 is LNHDA and CDR2 is SQIVND in the germline V gene (reference sequence). CDR3 length: 14 amino acids.

This chain connects TRBV11-1 to TRBJ2-2, with D possibly called TRBD1 or TRBD2 (5 bases each). In germline, CDR1 is SGHAT, CDR2 FQDESV (reference sequence). The CDR3 is 16 amino acids. Trimming removed 5 bases at V and 1 base at J, with 14 bases between. CDR3 sequence: CASSKIGTQNTGELFF. In DNA, the CDR3 is TGTGCCAGCAGCAAAATCGGGACCCAGAACACCGGGGAGCTGTTTTTT.

V usage is TRBV7-9 and J usage is TRBJ1-4; TRBD1 aligns across 7 bases. The CDR3 runs 16 residues. The V gene's germline CDR1 is SEHNR and CDR2 FQNEAQ (reference sequence). After removal of 0 bases from V and 8 bases from J, the junction contained 9 bases not matched to a gene. The CDR3 spells CASSLAPKGAGEKLFF. The CDR3 DNA sequence: TGTGCCAGCAGCTTAGCGCCCAAGGGGGCCGGGGAAAAACTGTTTTTT. The whole variable domain, filled in from reference TRBV7-9 and TRBJ1-4, reads DTGVSQNPRHKITKRGQNVTFRCDPISEHNRLYWYRQTLGQGPEFLTYFQNEAQLEKSRLLSDRFSAERPKGSFSTLEIQRTEQGDSAMYLCASSLAPKGAGEKLFFGSGTQLSVL.

This clone has only a few counts. This sequence joins TRBV9 and TRBJ2-1; 9 nucleotides align to TRBD2. The CDR3 loop spans 16 amino acids. J lost 5 bases, V lost 4 bases, and 10 bases had no gene match. Germline V gene data show CDR1 as SGDLS and CDR2 as YYNGEE. The CDR3 nucleotides read TGTGCCAGCAGCTCAAGGACTAGCGAGGTTAACAATGAGCAGTTCTTC. The encoded protein is CASSSRTSEVNNEQFF.

This rearrangement joins TRBV18 to TRBJ2-7; TRBD2 matches at 11 bases. Per germline, CDR1 KGHSH and CDR2 LQKENI. V shed 3 bases, J shed 7 bases, and the junction held 2 bases outside the gene matches. CDR3 length: 13 amino acids. The CDR3 loop reads CASSPGTSGEQYF. The DNA of the CDR3 is TGTGCCAGCTCACCGGGGACTAGCGGAGAGCAGTACTTC. The full variable domain, rest sourced from reference TRBV18 and TRBJ2-7, is NAGVMQNPRHLVRRRGQEARLRCSPMKGHSHVYWYRQLPEEGLKFMVYLQKENIIDESGMPKERFSAEFPKEGPSILRIQQVVRGDSAAYFCASSPGTSGEQYFGPGTRLTVT.

V and J are TRBV6-5 and TRBJ1-2; 7 bases line up with TRBD1. Germline CDR1 MNHEY, CDR2 SVGAGI. With V trimmed by 5 bases and J by 0 bases, 6 bases remained unmatched. CDR3 length: 15 residues. The CDR3 region is CASSLDRTPNYGYTF. CDR3 bases: TGTGCCAGCAGTCTGGACAGGACCCCTAACTATGGCTACACCTTC.

The chain recombines TRBV13 with TRBJ2-1, with 7 bases identical to TRBD1. CDR1 and CDR2 from the germline V gene are PRHDT and FYEKMQ (reference sequence). V dropped 3 bases and J dropped 10; count of bases not matched to a gene: 6. The CDR3 has 13 amino acids. The CDR3 DNA is TGTGCCAGCAGCTTGTCCAGGGGGAGCGAGCAGTTCTTC. Residues: CASSLSRGSEQFF. The full variable domain, in which reference TRBV13 and TRBJ2-1 provide the parts outside the CDR3, is AAGVIQSPRHLIKEKRETATLKCYPIPRHDTVYWYQQGPGQDPQFLISFYEKMQSDKGSIPDRFSAQQFSDYHSELNMSSLELGDSALYFCASSLSRGSEQFFGPGTRLTVL.

This sequence joins TRBV7-8 and TRBJ2-1, with D hard to call. V was shortened by 1 base and J by 14 bases, with 12 bases between the two germline ends. The CDR3 has 12 amino acids. The germline V gene has CDR1 SGHVS and CDR2 FQNEAQ. Here the CDR3 DNA reads TGTGCCAGCAGCTTAGTAGGGAATTTGGAGTTCTTC. Translating it yields CASSLVGNLEFF.

The gene calls are TRBV2 and TRBJ2-3; possible D gene TRBD1, 5 bases. Trimming removed 7 bases from V and 1 base from J, with 6 bases in between. The CDR3 runs to 12 residues. Germline V CDR1 and CDR2: SNHLY, FYNNEI. For the CDR3, the DNA is TGTGCCAGCATAGGGGGCACAGATACGCAGTATTTT. As protein: CASIGGTDTQYF.

The rearrangement joins TRBV10-3 to TRBJ1-2; no clear D gene. Germline V gene lookup returns CDR1 ENHRY and CDR2 SYGVKD. V lost 3 bases and J 4 bases, leaving 12 bases between the germline ends. The CDR3 loop spans 14 amino acids. The DNA of the CDR3 is TGTGCCATCAGTGATTGGGCGGCGTCCTATGGCTACACCTTC. Translated: CAISDWAASYGYTF.

CDR3 nucleotide sequence: TGTGCCAGCAGATGGACAGAGAACACTGAAGCTTTCTTT. Its protein product is CASRWTENTEAFF. This chain uses TRBV14 with TRBJ1-1, with D possibly TRBD1 on 6 matching bases. The V end was cut by 6 bases, the J end by 1 base, with 9 bases between. In germline, CDR1 is SGHDN, CDR2 FVKESK. The CDR3 length is 13 residues.

The chain uses TRBV30 and TRBJ2-3, with 11 nucleotides matching TRBD2. The CDR3 is made up of 15 amino acids. Looked up from germline, CDR1 is GTSNPN and CDR2 is SVGIG (reference sequence). V shed 2 bases, J shed 4 bases, and the junction held 5 bases outside the gene matches. The CDR3 region is CAWSLAGGGADTQYF. CDR3 coding DNA: TGTGCCTGGAGTCTAGCGGGAGGAGGCGCAGATACGCAGTATTTT.

The genes are TRBV9 and TRBJ2-1, with a possible D match to TRBD2 (6 bases). V lost 4 bases and J lost 9, with 20 bases in between. CDR3 size: 15 residues. Germline V gene data show CDR1 as SGDLS and CDR2 as YYNGEE. The CDR3 DNA reads TGTGCCAGCAGCCCCGGAGTCGGGAGAGTTGGTGAGCAGTTCTTC. Translation gives CASSPGVGRVGEQFF.